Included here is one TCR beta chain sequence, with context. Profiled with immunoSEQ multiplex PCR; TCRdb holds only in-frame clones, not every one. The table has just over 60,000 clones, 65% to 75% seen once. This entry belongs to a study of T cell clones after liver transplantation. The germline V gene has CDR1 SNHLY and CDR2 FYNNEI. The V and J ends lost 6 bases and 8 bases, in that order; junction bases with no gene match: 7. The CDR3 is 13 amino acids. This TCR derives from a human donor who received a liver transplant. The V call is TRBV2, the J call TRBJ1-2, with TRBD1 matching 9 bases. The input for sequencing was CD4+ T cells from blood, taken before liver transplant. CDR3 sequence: CASRPDRGKGYTF. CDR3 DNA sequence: TGTGCCAGCAGACCGGACAGGGGAAAAGGCTACACCTTC.